The 5 T cell receptor beta chains below come from one sample, sequenced in a study of T cell responses to AZD1222 COVID-19 vaccine. TCRdb's table, derived via immunoSEQ multiplex PCR, lists solely in-frame clones and lacks some. The sample carries approximately 140,000 clones, approximately 91% recorded once. Sequences were derived from peripheral blood, sampled 28 days after the second AZD1222 dose. The receptors derive from an adult who received the AZD1222 COVID-19 vaccine.

This chain uses TRBV5-1 with TRBJ1-1, with TRBD1 matching over 7 bases. Germline V gives CDR1 SGHRS, CDR2 YFSETQ. The CDR3 runs to 14 residues. V lost 6 bases and J lost 3; bases outside the gene matches: 8. CDR3 DNA: TGCGCCAGCACCGGGGGAAGGGGGCACACTGAAGCTTTCTTT. Encoded protein: CASTGGRGHTEAFF.

The chain couples TRBV5-1 to TRBJ1-4, with a tentative D call TRBD1 (5 bases). V was clipped by 4 bases and J by 8 bases, with 18 bases between them. Germline V gene lookup returns CDR1 SGHRS and CDR2 YFSETQ. This CDR3 has 15 residues. The CDR3 protein is CASSRGDTGLEKLFF. The CDR3 nucleotides are TGCGCCAGCAGCCGTGGAGATACAGGTCTCGAAAAACTGTTTTTT.

The genes are TRBV5-5 and TRBJ1-1; TRBD1 matches at 8 bases. The trim removed 4 bases at V and 0 bases at J, leaving 2 bases unmatched. The germline V gene encodes CDR1 SGHKS and CDR2 YYEKEE (reference sequence). The CDR3 contains 14 residues. CDR3 DNA: TGTGCCAGCAGCCTGGGACAGGTGAACACTGAAGCTTTCTTT. It specifies CASSLGQVNTEAFF.

V usage is TRBV27 and J usage is TRBJ1-1; 7 positions agree with TRBD1. The CDR3 has 16 amino acids. Germline values: CDR1 MNHEY, CDR2 SMNVEV (reference sequence). The ends lost 0 bases at V and 6 bases at J; junction bases unmatched: 10. CDR3 residues: CASSLSVYRGKAEAFF. The CDR3 coding sequence is TGTGCCAGCAGTTTATCTGTCTACAGGGGTAAGGCTGAAGCTTTCTTT.

The chain uses TRBV19 and TRBJ2-5, with D possibly being TRBD2 (5 bases). V was trimmed by 5 bases and J by 4 bases, leaving 17 bases between them. The CDR3 consists of 15 residues. The V gene's germline CDR1 is LNHDA and CDR2 SQIVND (reference sequence). Here the CDR3 DNA reads TGTGCCAGTAGTGCACTAGACCAGATAGGAGAGACCCAGTACTTC. Translation gives CASSALDQIGETQYF.